The 10 T cell receptor beta chains below were found in one sample sequenced in a study of CD8 T cells in ankylosing spondylitis. TCRdb used MiXCR to reprocess the 5' RACE reads, holding one entry per CDR3 protein. The sample includes around 300,000 distinct CDR3 sequences, under 14% seen only once; the top ten take more than 7%. The sequencing sample was made of blood, either unsorted or a sorted T cell fraction (not recorded which). Receptors originate from a female donor with ankylosing spondylitis or in good health (not recorded which).

This clonotype was found many times. CDR3 nucleotide sequence: TGTGCCAGCAGTTTATCTGTACGGCTTCGGGAGACCCAGTACTTC. Protein sequence: CASSLSVRLRETQYF. The genes are TRBV12-3 or TRBV12-4 and TRBJ2-5; no definite D call. Trimming removed 2 bases from V and 5 bases from J, with 15 bases in between. The CDR3 extends over 15 amino acids.

The sample holds a few counts of this clonotype. V gene TRBV20-1 combines with J gene TRBJ2-1; a weak D match, TRBD2 (9 bases). The CDR3 consists of 15 residues. Between the trimmed V and J ends, which lost 6 bases and 2 bases, there was a span of 17 bases. From germline, CDR1 is DFQATT and CDR2 SNEGSKA (reference sequence). CDR3 sequence (DNA): TGCAGTGCCTCAGGGGGCGGGAGGGCCTACAATGAGCAGTTCTTC. Translating gives CSASGGGRAYNEQFF.

This chain connects TRBV7-8 to TRBJ2-3; D gene uncertain. Germline CDR1 reads SGHVS; CDR2 reads FQNEAQ. This CDR3 region has 16 residues. V lost 2 bases to trimming and J lost 1 base, with 13 bases between them. CDR3 DNA: TGTGCCAGCAGCTTACGGCCGGTTGGGGGCACAGATACGCAGTATTTT. Amino acids: CASSLRPVGGTDTQYF.

This clonotype came up many times. V usage is TRBV7-8 and J usage is TRBJ2-5; 10 bases map to TRBD2. V trimming: 5 bases; J trimming: 1 base; junction bases outside the gene matches: 4. Germline assignment: CDR1 SGHVS and CDR2 FQNEAQ. The CDR3 has 15 residues. The CDR3 protein is CASSPSGGFQETQYF. CDR3 nucleotides: TGTGCCAGCAGCCCTAGCGGGGGCTTCCAAGAGACCCAGTACTTC.

V is TRBV20-1 and J is TRBJ2-2, with TRBD2 matching over 8 bases. The CDR3 sequence is 15 residues long. V lost 3 bases to trimming and J lost 4 bases; unmatched junction nucleotides: 7. Germline V gene data show CDR1 as DFQATT and CDR2 as SNEGSKA (reference sequence). The CDR3 spells CSASSRGGGTGELFF. The CDR3 nucleotides are TGCAGTGCTAGTTCCCGGGGGGGCGGCACCGGGGAGCTGTTTTTT.

This clonotype was detected many times. The chain is built from TRBV20-1 and TRBJ1-1; TRBD1 might be the D (5 bases). The CDR3 length is 13 residues. CDR1 is DFQATT and CDR2 is SNEGSKA in the germline V gene (reference sequence). V dropped 2 bases and J dropped 1 base, with 8 bases sitting between them. CDR3 loop: CSARKQGNTEAFF. The CDR3 DNA sequence: TGCAGTGCTAGAAAGCAGGGGAACACTGAAGCTTTCTTT.

The chain links TRBV20-1 to TRBJ2-7; TRBD2 agrees at 11 bases. The CDR3 spans 16 residues. The germline gives CDR1 DFQATT, CDR2 SNEGSKA (reference sequence). V lost 0 bases and J lost 3; bases outside the gene matches: 7. The CDR3 here is CSARDPSGRWFYEQYF. CDR3 nucleotides: TGCAGTGCTAGAGACCCTAGCGGGAGGTGGTTCTACGAGCAGTACTTC.

This clonotype occurred many times. The rearrangement uses TRBV28 and TRBJ2-1; 10 nucleotides match TRBD1. The CDR3 is made up of 16 amino acids. Germline CDR1 reads MDHEN; CDR2 reads SYDVKM. Trimming cost V 7 bases and J 2 bases; bases outside gene matches: 8. CDR3 sequence reads: CASTMGQGHTYNEQFF. The CDR3 DNA reads as TGTGCCAGCACCATGGGACAGGGGCATACCTACAATGAGCAGTTCTTC.

This clonotype was observed at least ten times. J is TRBJ2-3 and V is TRBV5-1; D ambiguous. Germline CDR1 SGHRS, CDR2 YFSETQ. Between the trimmed V and J ends, which lost 4 bases and 4 bases, there was a span of 10 bases. The CDR3 length is 13 residues. For the CDR3, the DNA is TGCGCCAGCAGCGTGGATGGTTCAGATACGCAGTATTTT. This encodes CASSVDGSDTQYF.

This clonotype turned up a few times. The rearrangement joins TRBV14 to TRBJ2-3, with D unresolved. This CDR3 has 12 amino acids. Per the germline V gene, CDR1 is SGHDN and CDR2 is FVKESK. V lost 1 base, J lost 4 bases, and 3 bases lay in between. The CDR3: CASSQVADTQYF. CDR3 nucleotide sequence: TGTGCCAGCAGCCAAGTGGCAGATACGCAGTATTTT.